This TCR beta chain comes out of a study of T-cell memory formation after mild COVID-19. Regarding the study as a whole: Cross-reactive memory appears to have joined, as suggested by some responding clones showing up in pre-infection memory. Contracting clones, day 15 to 85, had balanced CD4/CD8, and later expanders favored CD4+. CD4+ contracting clones were mainly CM and EM; CD8+ ones, EMRA.

After 5'RACE with constant-segment primers, TCR alpha and TCR beta cDNA libraries carrying sample barcodes and UMIs were obtained. TCRdb processed the 5' RACE reads anew with MiXCR; each CDR3 protein has one entry. The sample holds 250,000 to 350,000 distinct CDR3 sequences, approximately 15% seen once. This clonotype was seen a few times. Antigen specificity is unknown. The V gene lost 2 bases and the J gene lost 4 bases, with 8 bases spanning the gap. This CDR3 is built from 13 residues. This TCR was sampled from a man younger than 30 who had mild COVID-19 (a few samples of this study predate the infection). Cell type and time point are not known. The sequenced material came from PBMCs or a T cell subset sorted from them (not recorded which). V is TRBV12-3 or TRBV12-4 and J is TRBJ1-2; D is perhaps TRBD1 (5 bases). The CDR3, as DNA: TGTGCCAGCAGTTTATGGCAGGGCTATGGCTACACCTTC. It is translated as CASSLWQGYGYTF.